The rows below give T cell receptor beta chains drawn from one sample of a study of T-cell reconstitution after alpha-beta-depleted transplantation in children. TCRdb used MiXCR to reprocess the PCR reads, holding one entry per CDR3 protein. This table holds some 80,000 distinct CDR3 sequences, roughly 20% found once. Sample: PBMCs, mostly from graft donor cells, taken 360 days after TCRalphabeta/CD19-depleted stem cell transplant. The receptors derive from a male patient under 10 years old who had a stem cell transplant for acute lymphoblastic leukemia, so the T cells may come from the graft donor. Both conserved end residues are part of each CDR3. The D gene is left open where the match is weak. The size entry is marked missing in some rows and otherwise reads once, few, many or a size class.

D: .
size: few
V: TRBV5-1
J: TRBJ2-7
DNA: TGCGCCAGCAGCTTAATGGGCTTCTACGAGCAGTACTTC
CDR3: CASSLMGFYEQYF

D: TRBD2
size: many
V: TRBV20-1
J: TRBJ2-1
DNA: TGCAGTGCTAGAGATGAGGGGAGGGGCTCCTACAATGAGCAGTTCTTC
CDR3: CSARDEGRGSYNEQFF

D: TRBD1
size: few
V: TRBV25-1
J: TRBJ2-5
DNA: TGTGCCAGCAGTGAAACAGGGGCCCAGTACTTC
CDR3: CASSETGAQYF

D: .
size: .
V: TRBV15
J: TRBJ2-7
DNA: TGTGCCACCAGCAGAGGGAGGGCTAGCCTTTCATACGAGCAGTACTTC
CDR3: CATSRGRASLSYEQYF

D: .
size: .
V: TRBV5-1
J: TRBJ2-2
DNA: TGCGCCAGCAGGGACGCGAACACCGGGGAGCTGTTTTTT
CDR3: CASRDANTGELFF

D: TRBD2
size: .
V: TRBV20-1
J: TRBJ2-1
DNA: TGCAGTGCTAGAGATCGGACTAGCGAATACAATGAGCAGTTCTTC
CDR3: CSARDRTSEYNEQFF

D: .
size: many
V: TRBV24-1
J: TRBJ2-2
DNA: TGTGCCACCAGTGATTTAAAGTGGTTCGGGGAGCTGTTTTTT
CDR3: CATSDLKWFGELFF

D: TRBD2
size: .
V: TRBV7-2
J: TRBJ2-7
DNA: TGTGCCAGCAGCTTAGCCCCAGTTACGTCTAGCGGGGGATACGAGCAGTACTTC
CDR3: CASSLAPVTSSGGYEQYF

D: TRBD2
size: many
V: TRBV2
J: TRBJ2-1
DNA: TGTGCCAGCACTACAGAAGGACTAGCGGGAGGAGTTGAGCAGTTCTTC
CDR3: CASTTEGLAGGVEQFF

D: .
size: few
V: TRBV7-9
J: TRBJ2-7
DNA: TGTGCCAGCAGCTTAACCGGGGCGAAAAAACACGAGCAGTACTTC
CDR3: CASSLTGAKKHEQYF

D: TRBD1
size: many
V: TRBV7-9
J: TRBJ2-5
DNA: TGTGCCAGCAGCAACCCCCGCGACAGGGGGCCTAGGGAGACCCAGTACTTC
CDR3: CASSNPRDRGPRETQYF

D: TRBD2
size: few
V: TRBV20-1
J: TRBJ2-7
DNA: TGCAGTGCTAGAGGGCGTGGACTAGCGGGATTCTACGAGCAGTACTTC
CDR3: CSARGRGLAGFYEQYF

D: TRBD1
size: .
V: TRBV12-3/TRBV12-4
J: TRBJ1-2
DNA: TGTGCCAGCAGTTTACGGACAGGGATAGGACGGTATGGCTACACCTTC
CDR3: CASSLRTGIGRYGYTF

D: .
size: .
V: TRBV6-5
J: TRBJ2-1
DNA: TGTGCCAGCAGTTACTCGTCCGGCGGGAAGATCTACAATGAGCAGTTCTTC
CDR3: CASSYSSGGKIYNEQFF

D: TRBD1
size: many
V: TRBV11-1
J: TRBJ2-1
DNA: TGTGCCAGCAGCTTAGATAAGGGGACAGGGGCCTATGAGCAGTTCTTC
CDR3: CASSLDKGTGAYEQFF

D: TRBD1
size: .
V: TRBV25-1
J: TRBJ2-7
DNA: TGTGCCAGCAGTGGACGACAGGGTACCCCCTACGAGCAGTACTTC
CDR3: CASSGRQGTPYEQYF

D: TRBD2
size: .
V: TRBV5-1
J: TRBJ2-2
DNA: TGCGCCAGCAGCAGGATAGCGGGAGCCCCCGGGGAGCTGTTTTTT
CDR3: CASSRIAGAPGELFF

D: .
size: few
V: TRBV7-4
J: TRBJ1-5
DNA: TGTGCCAGCAGCTTAAGGTCTTGCCAGGGAAGGCGCAATCAGCCCCAGCATTTT
CDR3: CASSLRSCQGRRNQPQHF

D: TRBD2
size: .
V: TRBV2
J: TRBJ2-7
DNA: TGTGCCAGCAGCGACGGACTAGCGGGGTACTACGAGCAGTACTTC
CDR3: CASSDGLAGYYEQYF

D: .
size: .
V: TRBV4-1
J: TRBJ2-7
DNA: TGCGCCAGCAGCCAAGATCAAAATCAGGGGTCCTACGAGCAGTACTTC
CDR3: CASSQDQNQGSYEQYF

D: TRBD2
size: few
V: TRBV7-2
J: TRBJ2-7
DNA: TGTGCCAGCAGCTTAAGTAGCGGGAGGTCCTACGAGCAGTACTTC
CDR3: CASSLSSGRSYEQYF

D: TRBD2
size: few
V: TRBV2
J: TRBJ2-1
DNA: TGTGCCAGATGGACTAGCGGGAACGTCTCCTACAATGAGCAGTTCTTC
CDR3: CARWTSGNVSYNEQFF

D: TRBD2
size: few
V: TRBV3-1
J: TRBJ2-1
DNA: TGTGCCAGCAGCCGGGGCGGGAGCTCCTACAATGAGCAGTTCTTC
CDR3: CASSRGGSSYNEQFF

D: .
size: .
V: TRBV7-2
J: TRBJ2-5
DNA: TGTGCCAGCAGCTTAGGGGGACTCCAGCGGGAGACCCAGTACTTC
CDR3: CASSLGGLQRETQYF

D: .
size: .
V: TRBV10-3
J: TRBJ2-4
DNA: TGTGCCATCAGTGAAGCGGAGCTAGCCAAAAACATTCAGTACTTC
CDR3: CAISEAELAKNIQYF

D: TRBD2
size: few
V: TRBV24-1
J: TRBJ2-1
DNA: TGTGCCACCAGTGATGCCGGGACTAGCGGGAAAAATGAGCAGTTCTTC
CDR3: CATSDAGTSGKNEQFF

D: .
size: .
V: TRBV10-3
J: TRBJ2-3
DNA: TGTGCCATTAAGCACGGGTGGTCGTTGCGTCATACGCAGTATTTT
CDR3: CAIKHGWSLRHTQYF

D: .
size: few
V: TRBV21-1
J: TRBJ2-2
DNA: TGTGCCAGCAGAAAAAAATCGGCCGGACAGGTGAACACCGGGGAGCTGTTTTTT
CDR3: CASRKKSAGQVNTGELFF

D: TRBD2
size: few
V: TRBV7-2
J: TRBJ2-5
DNA: TGTGCCAGCAGCTTAGCATTTTATACTAGCGGGGAGACCCAGTACTTC
CDR3: CASSLAFYTSGETQYF

D: .
size: few
V: TRBV4-1
J: TRBJ2-7
DNA: TGCGCCAGCAGCCAAGCGACAGCTGGCTCCTACGAGCAGTACTTC
CDR3: CASSQATAGSYEQYF

D: TRBD2
size: .
V: TRBV5-1
J: TRBJ2-1
DNA: TGCGCCAGCAGCCCTACTAGCGGGAGAGACAATGAGCAGTTCTTC
CDR3: CASSPTSGRDNEQFF

D: .
size: many
V: TRBV27
J: TRBJ2-1
DNA: TGTGCCAGCAGTTTATCGGCAGGGCAGCGGTCCAATGAGCAGTTCTTC
CDR3: CASSLSAGQRSNEQFF

D: .
size: few
V: TRBV5-4
J: TRBJ1-1
DNA: TGTGCCACCACGCCGGGCTTATATGGAAAAGCTTTCTTT
CDR3: CATTPGLYGKAFF

D: .
size: few
V: TRBV7-9
J: TRBJ2-7
DNA: TGTGCCAGCAGCTTGAAGGTTTACGAGCAGTACTTC
CDR3: CASSLKVYEQYF

D: .
size: medium-sized
V: TRBV5-5
J: TRBJ1-4
DNA: TGTGCCAGCACCCCTGAGTGGGGGTCGGATGAAAAACTGTTTTTT
CDR3: CASTPEWGSDEKLFF

D: TRBD2
size: .
V: TRBV28
J: TRBJ2-1
DNA: TGTGCCAGCAGTTCGGGGGGGGAGGAGAACTACAATGAGCAGTTCTTC
CDR3: CASSSGGEENYNEQFF

D: .
size: few
V: TRBV24-1
J: TRBJ2-7
DNA: TGTGCCACCAGTGTTGGGTACGAGCAGTACTTC
CDR3: CATSVGYEQYF

D: .
size: .
V: TRBV6-2/TRBV6-3
J: TRBJ2-3
DNA: TGTGCCAGCAAAGGCATTTTGGTCACAGATACGCAGTATTTT
CDR3: CASKGILVTDTQYF

D: TRBD1
size: many
V: TRBV5-1
J: TRBJ2-2
DNA: TGCGCCAGCAGCTTGGGACGACAGGGAGTAACCGGGGAGCTGTTTTTT
CDR3: CASSLGRQGVTGELFF

D: TRBD2
size: many
V: TRBV20-1
J: TRBJ2-1
DNA: TGCAGTGCTACTGGCGGGAGGGTATACAATGAGCAGTTCTTC
CDR3: CSATGGRVYNEQFF

D: TRBD2
size: .
V: TRBV5-1
J: TRBJ2-1
DNA: TGCGCCAGCAGGTGGCTAGCGGACTCCTACAATGAGCAGTTCTTC
CDR3: CASRWLADSYNEQFF

D: .
size: many
V: TRBV7-8
J: TRBJ2-5
DNA: TGTGCCAGCAGCTCTCACGGACTTTCCCAAGAGACCCAGTACTTC
CDR3: CASSSHGLSQETQYF

D: .
size: .
V: TRBV12-3/TRBV12-4
J: TRBJ2-5
DNA: TGTGCCAGCAGCCCGGGGGCGCGTTGGGAGACCCAGTACTTC
CDR3: CASSPGARWETQYF

D: TRBD2
size: few
V: TRBV3-1
J: TRBJ2-2
DNA: TGTGCCAGCAGCCAAGATCCTCGGGGACTAGACACCGGGGAGCTGTTTTTT
CDR3: CASSQDPRGLDTGELFF

D: .
size: many
V: TRBV12-3/TRBV12-4
J: TRBJ2-7
DNA: TGTGCCAGCGCCAAAACAGGTAGCTACGAGCAGTACTTC
CDR3: CASAKTGSYEQYF

D: .
size: few
V: TRBV6-5
J: TRBJ2-7
DNA: TGTGCCAGCAGTCGGGACTGGTACGAGCAGTACTTC
CDR3: CASSRDWYEQYF

D: .
size: .
V: TRBV7-9
J: TRBJ2-7
DNA: TGTGCCAGCAGCTCCCCCAAGGGAATGGACGAGCAGTACTTC
CDR3: CASSSPKGMDEQYF

D: TRBD1
size: .
V: TRBV5-1
J: TRBJ1-4
DNA: TGCGCCAGCAGCTTCTTGTTTCCGGGACAGTCTAATGAAAAACTGTTTTTT
CDR3: CASSFLFPGQSNEKLFF

D: .
size: .
V: TRBV3-1
J: TRBJ2-4
DNA: TGTGCCAGCAGCCAGAGGGGCCAGCAGGTGGAGTACTTC
CDR3: CASSQRGQQVEYF

D: .
size: .
V: TRBV24-1
J: TRBJ2-7
DNA: TGTGCCACCAGTGATCCTTTGACCTACGAGCAGTACTTC
CDR3: CATSDPLTYEQYF

D: .
size: few
V: TRBV5-1
J: TRBJ2-2
DNA: TGCGCCAGCAGCTCTGGACAGCTTACCGGGGAGCTGTTTTTT
CDR3: CASSSGQLTGELFF

D: .
size: few
V: TRBV6-6
J: TRBJ2-7
DNA: TGTGCCAGCAGTTGGACTTCTTACGAGCAGTACTTC
CDR3: CASSWTSYEQYF

D: .
size: few
V: TRBV5-1
J: TRBJ2-7
DNA: TGCGCCAGCAGCTTGGCCAAACAGGGTGTAGCGGACGAGCAGTACTTC
CDR3: CASSLAKQGVADEQYF

D: .
size: many
V: TRBV6-2/TRBV6-3
J: TRBJ1-3
DNA: TGTGCCAGCAGTTTCTACTCTGGAAACACCATATATTTT
CDR3: CASSFYSGNTIYF

D: .
size: few
V: TRBV4-2
J: TRBJ2-7
DNA: TGTGCCAGCAGCCAAGGACTAAGCTCCTACGAGCAGTACTTC
CDR3: CASSQGLSSYEQYF

D: .
size: few
V: TRBV7-9
J: TRBJ2-3
DNA: TGTGCCAGCAGCAACAACTGGCCTAGCACAGATACGCAGTATTTT
CDR3: CASSNNWPSTDTQYF

D: .
size: few
V: TRBV12-3/TRBV12-4
J: TRBJ2-5
DNA: TGTGCCAGCAGGTTGCAAGAGACCCAGTACTTC
CDR3: CASRLQETQYF

D: .
size: .
V: TRBV12-3/TRBV12-4
J: TRBJ2-1
DNA: TGTGCCAGCAGAACTAACCCCAGCTCCTACAATGAGCAGTTCTTC
CDR3: CASRTNPSSYNEQFF

D: TRBD2
size: once
V: TRBV20-1
J: TRBJ2-1
DNA: TGCAGTGCGGGGGGACTAGCGGGATTGAAAGAGAATGAGCAGTTCTTC
CDR3: CSAGGLAGLKENEQFF